One sample yielded the 13 T cell receptor beta chains listed below, sequenced in a study of control samples from healthy donors and cancer patients. Sequencing was performed with immunoSEQ multiplex PCR; in TCRdb, only in-frame clones are kept and a portion is missing. The data show about 59,000 clones, roughly 90% seen once. Sequenced input: PBMCs. These receptors were obtained from a man aged 40-55 years with colorectal cancer.

The chain couples TRBV5-4 to TRBJ2-5; D remains ambiguous. Trimming took 2 bases from V and 2 from J, leaving 10 bases between them. CDR1 is SGHNT, CDR2 YYREEE, per germline (reference sequence). The CDR3 runs to 14 residues. Here the CDR3 DNA reads TGTGCCAGCAGCTTCCGCGCTGAACAAGAGACCCAGTACTTC. This sequence encodes CASSFRAEQETQYF.

CDR3 region: CASSRDGSSGNTIYF. CDR3 bases: TGCGCCAGCAGCAGAGACGGTTCCTCTGGAAACACCATATATTTT. The chain links TRBV5-1 to TRBJ1-3; no definite D call. The CDR3 has 15 amino acids. Trimming left V 4 bases short and J 0 bases short, with 11 bases between. The germline V gene encodes CDR1 SGHRS and CDR2 YFSETQ.

The chain links TRBV18 to TRBJ2-5; D uncertain. The CDR3 is 11 residues long. The germline CDR1 and CDR2 sequences are KGHSH and LQKENI. V lost 6 bases and J 0 bases, leaving 2 bases between the germline ends. The CDR3 here is CASSYQETQYF. The CDR3 DNA sequence: TGTGCCAGCTCCTACCAAGAGACCCAGTACTTC.

The chain has TRBV19 and TRBJ1-6, with 10 bases fitting TRBD1. CDR1 is LNHDA, CDR2 SQIVND, per germline (reference sequence). With 6 bases clipped from V and 6 bases from J, the junction kept 5 bases outside the gene matches. This CDR3 is 15 amino acids long. The CDR3 nucleotides read TGTGCCAGTAGCTTCGGGACAGGGGTTAATTCACCCCTCCACTTT. Its translation is CASSFGTGVNSPLHF. Complete variable domain (other parts from reference TRBV19 and TRBJ1-6): DGGITQSPKYLFRKEGQNVTLSCEQNLNHDAMYWYRQDPGQGLRLIYYSQIVNDFQKGDIAEGYSVSREKKESFPLTVTSAQKNPTAFYLCASSFGTGVNSPLHFGNGTRLTVT.

V gene TRBV6-5 combines with J gene TRBJ2-7; TRBD2 agrees at 7 bases. Germline V gives CDR1 MNHEY, CDR2 SVGAGI. The CDR3 extends over 12 amino acids. Losses at the gene ends were 6 bases for V and 4 bases for J; bases not matched to a gene: 3. In nucleotides, the CDR3 is TGTGCCAGCAGGGAGCGGGGTTACGAGCAGTACTTC. Translating gives CASRERGYEQYF.

V usage is TRBV15 and J usage is TRBJ2-7; D gene uncertain. Germline CDR1 LNHNV, CDR2 YYDKDF (reference sequence). V gave up 0 bases and J gave up 4 bases, with 10 bases separating them. The CDR3 totals 14 residues. The CDR3 DNA follows: TGTGCCACCAGCAGAGATCCGGGTTATTACGAGCAGTACTTC. It translates to CATSRDPGYYEQYF.

The V gene is TRBV6-1, the J gene TRBJ1-4; D not resolved. Trimming pared 2 bases from V and 8 bases from J, leaving 12 bases between. Germline assignment: CDR1 MNHNS and CDR2 SASEGT. The CDR3 is made up of 14 amino acids. CDR3 in amino acids: CASSEQPGVEKLFF. The CDR3 DNA follows: TGTGCCAGCAGTGAACAGCCAGGCGTGGAAAAACTGTTTTTT.

The gene calls are TRBV6-6 and TRBJ1-4; D not certain. Trimming left V 4 bases short and J 3 bases short, with 9 bases between. The germline gives CDR1 MNHNY, CDR2 SVGAGI (reference sequence). The CDR3 loop spans 14 amino acids. CDR3 amino acids: CASSLQRANEKLFF. The DNA for the CDR3 is TGTGCCAGCAGTTTACAGAGAGCTAATGAAAAACTGTTTTTT.

The J gene is TRBJ2-3, the V gene TRBV2; 7 bases are a match to TRBD1. Germline CDR1 and CDR2: SNHLY and FYNNEI. The junction had 14 bases not matched to a gene; V was cut back by 11 bases and J by 6 bases. CDR3 length: 14 residues. CDR3 nucleotide sequence: TGTGCCGCGAAGAAGGGCAGGGGGAAGGATACGCAGTATTTT. Amino acid sequence: CAAKKGRGKDTQYF.

This clone was observed a single time. The chain joins TRBV29-1 to TRBJ1-1; 7 bases line up with TRBD1. After removal of 6 bases from V and 0 bases from J, the junction contained 10 bases not matched to a gene. Looked up from germline, CDR1 is SQVTM and CDR2 is ANQGSEA. There are 15 residues in the CDR3. The CDR3 protein is CSVLDRPTLNTEAFF. DNA of the CDR3: TGCAGCGTATTGGACAGGCCCACCTTGAACACTGAAGCTTTCTTT.

The V call is TRBV29-1, the J call TRBJ2-7; D might be TRBD1 or TRBD2, each matching 5 bases. CDR1 and CDR2 (germline): SQVTM, ANQGSEA. The CDR3 has 12 amino acids. The V end lost 7 bases, the J end lost 2 bases, and 12 bases lay between the germline ends. The CDR3 DNA reads as TGCAGCGCCGGGGCTGGGACCTACGAGCAGTACTTC. Its protein is CSAGAGTYEQYF.

This chain connects TRBV10-3 to TRBJ2-1; 11 bases match TRBD2. V lost 2 bases to trimming and J lost 10 bases; unmatched junction nucleotides: 4. The CDR3 has 14 amino acids. Germline values: CDR1 ENHRY, CDR2 SYGVKD. This CDR3 reads CAISETSGGREQFF. Here the CDR3 DNA reads TGTGCCATCAGTGAGACTAGCGGGGGTCGCGAGCAGTTCTTC.

The V and J genes are TRBV6-2 or TRBV6-3 and TRBJ2-6; a possible D gene is TRBD2 (5 bases). Germline V gives CDR1 MNHEY, CDR2 SVGEGT. The CDR3 sequence is 19 residues long. Trimming removed 0 bases from V and 0 bases from J, with 15 bases in between. CDR3 amino acids: CASSYSSSGLASGANVLTF. CDR3 nucleotides: TGTGCCAGCAGTTACTCTTCCTCAGGACTTGCCTCTGGGGCCAACGTCCTGACTTTC.